The 14 T cell receptor beta chains presented below share a single source sample, sequenced in a study of blood T cell repertoires in COVID-19. TCRdb's copy holds only in-frame clones and misses some; the assay was immunoSEQ multiplex PCR. Altogether approximately 3,800 clones are present, 90% to 95% being singletons, with the ten largest covering approximately 7.1%. The material sequenced was peripheral blood. The receptor source for this set is a man aged 50 to 60 with active COVID-19.

The chain links TRBV19 to TRBJ2-7; 8 bases agree with TRBD2. With V trimmed by 5 bases and J by 7 bases, 10 bases remained unmatched. The germline CDR1 and CDR2 sequences are LNHDA and SQIVND (reference sequence). The CDR3 extends over 14 amino acids. The CDR3 here is CASSPPGGPKEQYF. The CDR3, as DNA: TGTGCCAGTAGTCCCCCGGGAGGGCCGAAAGAGCAGTACTTC.

This clone was recorded only once. The rearrangement uses TRBV7-2 and TRBJ1-1, with D unclear. The V end lost 5 bases, the J end lost 1 base, and 14 bases lay between the germline ends. The CDR3 length is 15 residues. Germline V gene sequence: CDR1 SGHTA, CDR2 FQGNSA. This CDR3 is CASSIASGQNTEAFF. The CDR3 coding sequence is TGTGCCAGCAGCATCGCCAGCGGGCAGAACACTGAAGCTTTCTTT.

J is TRBJ2-1 and V is TRBV11-2, with TRBD2 identical over 7 bases. Germline V gene data show CDR1 as SGHAT and CDR2 as FQNNGV. This CDR3 is 15 amino acids long. V shed 0 bases and J 9 bases; nucleotides not matched to a gene: 8. Here the CDR3 reads CASSLEGLLGGEQFF. The CDR3 region has the DNA TGTGCCAGCAGCTTAGAGGGACTACTTGGCGGTGAGCAGTTCTTC.

The chain joins TRBV18 to TRBJ1-1; TRBD1 might be the D (6 bases). Germline CDR1 KGHSH, CDR2 LQKENI. Deletions cut 1 base from V and 1 base from J, with 13 bases between. This CDR3 is built from 16 residues. The CDR3 loop reads CASSPRHNRENTEAFF. In DNA, the CDR3 is TGTGCCAGCTCACCACGCCATAACAGGGAGAACACTGAAGCTTTCTTT.

The chain has TRBV6-5 and TRBJ2-5, with 7 bases identical to TRBD1. Losses at the gene ends were 5 bases for V and 2 bases for J; bases not matched to a gene: 5. The CDR3 consists of 14 residues. From germline, CDR1 is MNHEY and CDR2 SVGAGI. Written as DNA, the CDR3 is TGTGCCAGCAGTATGGGACAGACTCAAGAGACCCAGTACTTC. The encoded protein is CASSMGQTQETQYF.

CDR3 residues: CASSDPGQGATNEKLFF. DNA of the CDR3: TGCGCCAGCAGTGATCCGGGACAGGGGGCAACTAATGAAAAACTGTTTTTT. The chain employs TRBV10-1 and TRBJ1-4, with 11 bases that match TRBD1. The CDR3 has 17 residues. J lost 0 bases, V lost 3 bases, and 3 bases had no gene match. Germline V gene sequence: CDR1 WNHNN, CDR2 SYGVQD (reference sequence).

The rearrangement links TRBV6-2 or TRBV6-3 to TRBJ1-5, with 8 bases fitting TRBD1. CDR1 is MNHEY, CDR2 SVGEGT, per germline. Unmatched junction bases numbered 4, after V lost 0 bases and J lost 3 bases. This CDR3 is 16 amino acids long. For the CDR3, the DNA is TGTGCCAGCAGTTACTCAGACAGGGGTTACAATCAGCCCCAGCATTTT. Translation gives CASSYSDRGYNQPQHF.

This clone has a single count. The V and J genes are TRBV5-4 and TRBJ1-3; D may be TRBD1 (5 bases). The CDR3 has 12 amino acids. Germline loops: CDR1 SGHNT, CDR2 YYREEE (reference sequence). The CDR3 reads CDRTHSGNTIYF. The CDR3 DNA reads TGTGACAGGACACACTCTGGAAACACCATATATTTT.

This rearrangement joins TRBV9 to TRBJ2-7; D is possibly TRBD1 (8 bases). In germline, CDR1 is SGDLS, CDR2 YYNGEE. This CDR3 has 14 amino acids. V lost 3 bases, J lost 3 bases, and 13 bases lay in between. CDR3: CASSGEGTGYEQYF. The CDR3 nucleotides are TGTGCCAGCAGCGGGGAGGGGACAGGCTACGAGCAGTACTTC.

The chain has TRBV6-5 and TRBJ1-1; 8 bases agree with TRBD1. Germline V gene data show CDR1 as MNHEY and CDR2 as SVGAGI. The CDR3 totals 14 residues. The V gene end was trimmed by 5 bases and the J gene end by 3 bases; junction bases not matched to a gene: 5. This CDR3 reads CASSTRTGYTEAFF. Here the CDR3 DNA reads TGTGCCAGCAGTACCCGGACAGGGTACACTGAAGCTTTCTTT.

The chain uses TRBV5-1 and TRBJ1-1; D perhaps matches TRBD1 (5 bases). Deletions cut 0 bases from V and 4 bases from J, with 10 bases between. The V gene's germline CDR1 is SGHRS and CDR2 YFSETQ. The CDR3 runs to 14 residues. CDR3 loop: CASSLEFGGTEAFF. The CDR3 nucleotides read TGCGCCAGCAGCTTGGAGTTCGGGGGCACTGAAGCTTTCTTT.

The rearrangement uses TRBV27 and TRBJ1-3; D might be TRBD1 (5 bases). The length of the CDR3 is 15 residues. Germline V lookup: CDR1 MNHEY, CDR2 SMNVEV (reference sequence). V shed 2 bases and J shed 0 bases, with 8 bases lying between them. In DNA, the CDR3 is TGTGCCAGCAGTTTAATTGGGGCCTCTGGAAACACCATATATTTT. Encoded protein: CASSLIGASGNTIYF.

V is TRBV30 and J is TRBJ1-2, with D uncertain. V lost 4 bases and J lost 5, with 23 bases in between. The CDR3 runs to 16 residues. CDR1 is GTSNPN and CDR2 is SVGIG in the germline V gene (reference sequence). The CDR3 protein is CAWTTGGSTTYYGYTF. The CDR3 bases are TGTGCCTGGACCACGGGTGGGTCTACGACCTATTATGGCTACACCTTC.

The chain links TRBV6-6 to TRBJ2-1; D remains ambiguous. The length of the CDR3 is 14 residues. Germline CDR1 and CDR2: MNHNY and SVGAGI (reference sequence). V was clipped by 0 bases and J by 5 bases, with 8 bases between them. The CDR3 region is CASSYSRPDNEQFF. The CDR3 region has the DNA TGTGCCAGCAGTTACTCGCGGCCTGACAATGAGCAGTTCTTC.